This T cell receptor (beta chain) originates from a study of T-cell memory formation after mild COVID-19. TCRdb re-derived calls from the 5' RACE reads in MiXCR, one entry per CDR3 protein. The sample consists of about 320,000 distinct CDR3 sequences, roughly an eighth of them appearing once. This CDR3 is built from 13 residues. V lost 4 bases to trimming and J lost 8 bases, with 13 bases between them. Per germline, CDR1 KGHDR and CDR2 SFDVKD. The TCR was taken from a man younger than 35 who had mild COVID-19 (a few samples of this study predate the infection). Cell type and time point are not known. Source material: PBMCs or a T cell subset sorted from them (not recorded which). The gene calls are TRBV24-1 and TRBJ1-2, with D uncertain. The CDR3 DNA reads as TGTGCCACCAGTGACGTGGCCGCGGGGGGCTACACCTTC. Translating it yields CATSDVAAGGYTF.